Shown below are 4 T cell receptor beta chains from a single sample sequenced in a study of T-cell memory formation after mild COVID-19 (dated by TCRdb to 2020 to 2023). Library prep was done by 5' RACE. For sequencing, an Illumina NovaSeq 6000 was employed. TCRdb cleaned the public reads at Q25 with fastp, built clones with MiXCR and kept in-frame beta chains. Each CDR3 protein appears once, grouped with its most common genes and DNA. The sample has 65,000 to 100,000 distinct CDR3 sequences on record, around 13% of them singletons. The ten largest clonotypes hold around 41% of the sample. Sequencing was done on a sample of PBMCs or a T cell subset sorted from them (not recorded which). These receptors were obtained from a man aged 18 to 29 who had mild COVID-19 (a few samples of this study predate the infection). The sample titles of this study are shuffled in the database, so cell type and time point are left out; the donor was told from shared clones.

This chain joins TRBV6-6 and TRBJ2-3, with TRBD2 identical over 7 bases. The CDR3 loop spans 15 amino acids. Germline V gene data show CDR1 as MNHNY and CDR2 as SVGAGI (reference sequence). V shed 2 bases and J 6 bases; nucleotides not matched to a gene: 8. CDR3 in amino acids: CASSYPPSGEDTQYF. CDR3 coding DNA: TGTGCCAGCAGTTACCCCCCCAGCGGGGAGGATACGCAGTATTTT.

This clonotype was recorded a few times. The chain recombines TRBV27 with TRBJ1-3; no clear D. The CDR3 covers 14 residues. Germline lookup yields CDR1 MNHEY and CDR2 SMNVEV (reference sequence). Deletions cut 1 base from V and 9 bases from J, with 13 bases between. CDR3 DNA sequence: TGTGCCAGCAGTTTATTACCAGGTCTCAGCACCATATATTTT. Translated, it gives CASSLLPGLSTIYF.

This clonotype occurred a few times. The rearrangement uses TRBV6-2 or TRBV6-3 and TRBJ2-5; D might be TRBD1 or TRBD2, each matching 5 bases. V was shortened by 5 bases and J by 3 bases, with 16 bases between the two germline ends. In germline, CDR1 is MNHEY, CDR2 SVGEGT. The length of the CDR3 is 15 residues. DNA of the CDR3: TGTGCCAGCAGTCATTCCGGGACCTTGGAAGAGACCCAGTACTTC. Translation: CASSHSGTLEETQYF.

This sequence joins TRBV4-1 and TRBJ1-1, with D perhaps TRBD1 (5 bases). Germline V CDR1 and CDR2: MGHRA, YSYEKL. The CDR3 totals 13 residues. V shed 1 base and J shed 10 bases, with 13 bases lying between them. The CDR3 DNA follows: TGCGCCAGCAGCCAAGTCGGGGGACCTGGAGCTTTCTTT. Its protein product is CASSQVGGPGAFF.